The present TCR beta chain was sequenced within a study of T cell repertoires in cytomegalovirus infection. Study background: Public TCR beta signatures provided an indication of both CMV infection and a matching HLA type. General study points: Based on cumulative public TCR beta family frequency, carriers of CMV plus the relevant HLA were identified. Dominating the ex vivo response were TCR beta clonotypes that were CMV-specific and HLA-C-restricted.

On this clonotype: Its antigen is not identified.

TCRdb passed the reads through MiXCR, listing each CDR3 protein once. The sample shows about 180,000 distinct CDR3 sequences, roughly 17% of them seen only once. Sequencing input: CD8+ T cells from PBMCs. The clonotype was recovered from a human donor in good health (CMV status not recorded). Some clones in this sample may be carry-over from other donors' samples.

Written as DNA, the CDR3 is TGTGCCACTCGGGGGGACAGGGGGCTCGATGGCTACACCTTC. As protein: CATRGDRGLDGYTF. J is TRBJ1-2 and V is TRBV2; 12 bases match TRBD1. The CDR3 is 14 amino acids. The germline gives CDR1 SNHLY, CDR2 FYNNEI. Unmatched junction bases numbered 9, after V lost 10 bases and J lost 6 bases.